The 3 T cell receptor beta chains below come from one sample, sequenced in a study of blood T cell repertoires in COVID-19. Assay: immunoSEQ multiplex PCR; the TCRdb copy retains only in-frame clones and omits some. Among about 76,000 clones listed, 65% to 85% were seen once. Sequencing input: peripheral blood. The receptors shown here come from a woman aged 55-70 years with acute or convalescent COVID-19.

The chain links TRBV5-4 to TRBJ2-7; D perhaps matches TRBD1 (6 bases). V dropped 3 bases and J dropped 0 bases, with 16 bases sitting between them. Looked up from germline, CDR1 is SGHNT and CDR2 is YYREEE (reference sequence). The CDR3 contains 16 residues. The chain's CDR3 is CASSWFGGPISYEQYF. The DNA for the CDR3 is TGTGCCAGCAGCTGGTTTGGGGGCCCGATCTCCTACGAGCAGTACTTC. The whole variable domain, remainder taken from reference TRBV5-4 and TRBJ2-7, is ETGVTQSPTHLIKTRGQQVTLRCSSQSGHNTVSWYQQALGQGPQFIFQYYREEENGRGNFPPRFSGLQFPNYSSELNVNALELDDSALYLCASSWFGGPISYEQYFGPGTRLTVT.

The genes are TRBV29-1 and TRBJ2-5; 8 bases fit TRBD1. The ends lost 7 bases at V and 3 bases at J; junction bases unmatched: 7. Germline lookup yields CDR1 SQVTM and CDR2 ANQGSEA. The length of the CDR3 is 13 residues. The CDR3 reads CSGGTGNEETQYF. CDR3 sequence (DNA): TGCAGCGGAGGGACAGGCAATGAAGAGACCCAGTACTTC. Together with reference TRBV29-1 and TRBJ2-5, the CDR3 gives the full variable domain: SAVISQKPSRDICQRGTSLTIQCQVDSQVTMMFWYRQQPGQSLTLIATANQGSEATYESGFVIDKFPISRPNLTFSTLTVSNMSPEDSSIYLCSGGTGNEETQYFGPGTRLLVL.

The chain uses TRBV27 and TRBJ1-5; weak D call: TRBD1 (6 bases). The CDR3 covers 15 residues. V lost 4 bases and J 5 bases, leaving 15 bases between the germline ends. Germline CDR1 and CDR2: MNHEY and SMNVEV (reference sequence). The DNA for the CDR3 is TGTGCCAGCAGTTCCATGGGGGCCGGGTATCAGCCCCAGCATTTT. It is translated as CASSSMGAGYQPQHF.